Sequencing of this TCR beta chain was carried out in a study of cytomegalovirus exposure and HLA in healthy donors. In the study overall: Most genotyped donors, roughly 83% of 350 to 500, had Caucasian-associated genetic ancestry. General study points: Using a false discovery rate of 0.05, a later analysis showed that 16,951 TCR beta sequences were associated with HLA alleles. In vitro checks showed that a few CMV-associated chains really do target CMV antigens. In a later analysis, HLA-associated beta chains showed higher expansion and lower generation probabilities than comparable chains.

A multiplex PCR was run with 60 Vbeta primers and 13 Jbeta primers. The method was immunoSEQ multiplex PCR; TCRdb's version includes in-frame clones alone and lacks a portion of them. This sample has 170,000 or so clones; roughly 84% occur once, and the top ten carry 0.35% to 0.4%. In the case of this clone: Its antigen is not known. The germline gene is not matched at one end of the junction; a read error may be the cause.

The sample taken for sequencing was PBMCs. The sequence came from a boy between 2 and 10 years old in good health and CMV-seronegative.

CDR3 loop: CASSSTSGIQGTQYF. CDR3 nucleotide sequence: TGTGCCAGCAGTTCGACTAGCGGGATACAAGGGACCCAGTACTTC. The chain couples TRBV27 to TRBJ2-5; 11 bases line up with TRBD2. CDR3 length: 15 residues. Germline loops: CDR1 MNHEY, CDR2 SMNVEV (reference sequence).